Given below is one TCR beta chain in context. Its antigen is not known. Template switching by 5'RACE with UMIs generated the TCR beta cDNA. Using the 5' RACE reads, TCRdb records one entry per CDR3 protein without DNA. The sample holds about 150,000 distinct CDR3 sequences. These data come from a study of T cells expressing NK-cell markers. As for the study in general: HCMV seropositivity characterized seven of the eight sequenced donors, and seronegativity one. Whole-study results and caveats: In about six donors, dominant CD3+CD56+NKG2C+ clonotypes ranked among the top 10 CD8+ clonotypes. Once again these clonotypes came out on top in the CD3+CD56-NKG2C+ fraction of a handful of donors.

Sequencing was done on a sample of blood T cells: a sorted CD56 or NKG2C T cell subset, CD4+ or CD8+ T cells, or bulk PBMC T cells (not recorded which). This TCR was sampled from a man between 18 and 35 years old in good health.

CDR3 sequence: CASSEAPGQGWAGELFF. The chain couples TRBV2 to TRBJ2-2; TCRdb selects TRBD1, and the lack of DNA leaves this call unchecked. The germline CDR1 and CDR2 sequences are SNHLY and FYNNEI. The length of the CDR3 is 17 residues.